A selection of T cell receptor beta chains follows, all from one sample in a study of blood T cell repertoires in COVID-19. Libraries were prepared by immunoSEQ multiplex PCR; TCRdb keeps only in-frame clonotypes and omits some of them. The table records about 280,000 clones, roughly 85% of them present only once. Sequencing input: PBMCs or T cells enriched from blood (not recorded which). The receptors were gathered from a woman in her forties or fifties who had recovered from COVID-19. The CDR3 runs from the conserved cysteine through the conserved F or W. D genes are given only for firm matches. For some rows the clone size is stated as once, few or many, or as a class when expanded; others skip it.

TRBV30	.	TRBJ1-4	.	CAWSSGYQKLFF	TGTGCCTGGAGTTCGGGTTACCAAAAACTGTTTTTT
TRBV27	.	TRBJ2-1	TRBD2	CASRAGSSGLNEQFF	TGTGCCAGCAGGGCAGGGTCTAGCGGACTCAATGAGCAGTTCTTC
TRBV5-6	.	TRBJ2-5	.	CASSNRDQKETQYF	TGTGCCAGCAGCAACCGGGATCAAAAGGAGACCCAGTACTTC
TRBV6-4	.	TRBJ2-1	TRBD2	CASSDSTSGGANEQFF	TGTGCCAGCAGTGACTCGACTAGCGGGGGGGCCAATGAGCAGTTCTTC
TRBV5-6	.	TRBJ2-3	TRBD2	CASSIVAGEDTQYF	TGTGCCAGCAGCATAGTAGCGGGGGAAGATACGCAGTATTTT
TRBV27	.	TRBJ2-1	TRBD2	CASGLGREAYNEQFF	TGTGCCAGCGGTTTGGGACGGGAGGCGTACAATGAGCAGTTCTTC
TRBV12-3/TRBV12-4	.	TRBJ2-5	.	CASSSWTLTQYF	TGTGCCAGCAGTTCCTGGACTCTCACCCAGTACTTC
TRBV30	once	TRBJ2-5	TRBD2	CAWRTSGPQETQYF	TGTGCCTGGAGGACTAGCGGACCACAAGAGACCCAGTACTTC
TRBV3-1/TRBV3-2	.	TRBJ2-7	.	CASSLLANPPEQYF	TGTGCCAGCAGCCTACTAGCCAACCCCCCAGAGCAGTACTTC
TRBV15	.	TRBJ1-2	.	CATSSNRDGYTF	TGTGCCACCAGCAGCAACAGGGACGGCTACACCTTC
TRBV24-1	.	TRBJ1-2	.	CATPIQEGRNYGYTF	TGTGCCACCCCGATTCAGGAGGGGCGGAACTATGGCTACACCTTC
TRBV27	.	TRBJ2-5	TRBD1	CASRPTGSSLVKTQYF	TGTGCCAGCAGGCCGACAGGGTCATCGTTGGTAAAGACCCAGTACTTC
TRBV6-1	.	TRBJ2-6	TRBD1	CASREPGGAGGANVLTF	TGTGCCAGCAGGGAACCAGGGGGCGCGGGTGGGGCCAACGTCCTGACTTTC
TRBV19	.	TRBJ1-1	.	CASTLGRKNTEAFF	TGTGCCAGTACACTAGGACGTAAGAACACTGAAGCTTTCTTT
TRBV7-2	.	TRBJ1-5	.	CASSLEQGNNQPQHF	TGTGCCAGCAGCTTAGAACAGGGAAACAATCAGCCCCAGCATTTT
TRBV11-2	.	TRBJ1-6	.	CASSFSDSPLHF	TGTGCCAGCAGCTTTAGCGATTCACCCCTCCACTTT
TRBV7-2	once	TRBJ1-1	.	CASSPRGNTEAFF	TGTGCCAGCAGCCCAAGGGGGAACACTGAAGCTTTCTTT
TRBV21-1	.	TRBJ2-1	.	CASSTPWTDNEQFF	TGTGCCAGCAGCACCCCCTGGACTGACAATGAGCAGTTCTTC
TRBV5-5	.	TRBJ2-2	TRBD2	CASSQWLAGAFSGTGELFF	TGTGCCAGCAGCCAGTGGCTAGCGGGAGCTTTTTCTGGCACCGGGGAGCTGTTTTTT
TRBV12-5	.	TRBJ1-1	.	CATTPRVNTEAFF	TGTGCTACAACCCCCAGGGTGAACACTGAAGCTTTCTTT
TRBV18	.	TRBJ2-2	TRBD2	CASSPRRGETSGRVFAGELFF	TGTGCCAGCTCACCACGGAGGGGTGAGACTAGCGGGAGGGTCTTCGCCGGGGAGCTGTTTTTT
TRBV6-2/TRBV6-3	.	TRBJ1-5	.	CASSGAKTSLSNQPQHF	TGTGCCAGCAGCGGAGCAAAAACCTCCCTGAGCAATCAGCCCCAGCATTTT
TRBV7-3	.	TRBJ2-1	.	CASSLYRSSYNEQFF	TGTGCCAGCAGCTTATACAGGAGCTCCTACAATGAGCAGTTCTTC
TRBV4-1	.	TRBJ1-5	.	CASSPESKGVFNSNQPQHF	TGCGCCAGCAGCCCGGAAAGTAAGGGGGTGTTTAATAGCAATCAGCCCCAGCATTTT
TRBV19	.	TRBJ1-4	.	CASSMKREKLFF	TGTGCCAGCAGTATGAAGCGTGAAAAACTGTTTTTT
TRBV7-6	once	TRBJ1-1	.	CASSLRYKNTEAFF	TGTGCCAGCAGCTTACGTTACAAGAACACTGAAGCTTTCTTT
TRBV13	.	TRBJ2-7	TRBD2	CASSLGLAAAYEQYF	TGTGCCAGCAGCCTTGGACTAGCGGCTGCCTACGAGCAGTACTTC
TRBV2	few	TRBJ1-5	TRBD1	CASSLVRTGGSQPQHF	TGTGCCAGCAGTCTGGTTCGGACAGGGGGCTCTCAGCCCCAGCATTTT
TRBV5-8	once	TRBJ2-7	.	CASSPQMGGYEQYF	TGTGCCAGCAGCCCGCAAATGGGGGGCTACGAGCAGTACTTC
TRBV5-4	.	TRBJ2-1	.	CASNSIGQSSYNEQFF	TGTGCCAGCAATTCAATCGGACAGTCCTCCTACAATGAGCAGTTCTTC
TRBV7-2	.	TRBJ2-3	TRBD2	CASSPSSGSSTDTQYF	TGTGCCAGCAGCCCTTCTAGCGGTTCTAGCACAGATACGCAGTATTTT
TRBV5-5	.	TRBJ1-2	.	CASSLRVGDYGYTF	TGTGCCAGCAGCCTGAGAGTGGGCGACTATGGCTACACCTTC
TRBV4-2	.	TRBJ2-1	.	CASSQDLGGLGWYEQFF	TGTGCCAGCAGCCAAGATTTGGGGGGGCTGGGTTGGTATGAGCAGTTCTTC
TRBV11-3	.	TRBJ2-3	TRBD2	CASSPGTSGRAVTDTQYF	TGTGCCAGCAGCCCCGGGACTAGCGGGAGGGCGGTCACAGATACGCAGTATTTT
TRBV28	.	TRBJ2-7	.	CAIRGSGSLYEQYF	TGTGCCATCCGAGGTTCGGGATCGCTCTACGAGCAGTACTTC
TRBV6-5	.	TRBJ2-1	.	CASSYSLGSSYNEQFF	TGTGCCAGCAGTTACTCGTTGGGGAGCTCCTACAATGAGCAGTTCTTC
TRBV25-1	.	TRBJ2-7	TRBD1	CASSEWGQGTYEQYF	TGTGCCAGCAGTGAATGGGGACAGGGGACCTACGAGCAGTACTTC
TRBV4-1	.	TRBJ1-5	.	CASSQGTVTNQPQHF	TGCGCCAGCAGCCAAGGGACAGTAACTAATCAGCCCCAGCATTTT
TRBV3-1/TRBV3-2	.	TRBJ1-1	.	CASSQVSGGITEAFF	TGTGCCAGCAGCCAAGTATCCGGGGGGATTACTGAAGCTTTCTTT
TRBV18	.	TRBJ1-1	.	CASSQKGQYTEAFF	TGTGCCAGCTCACAAAAAGGACAATATACTGAAGCTTTCTTT
TRBV6-4	.	TRBJ1-5	.	CASSPYSNQPQHF	TGTGCCAGCAGCCCTTATAGCAATCAGCCCCAGCATTTT
TRBV15	.	TRBJ1-3	.	CATSSAAGIGNTIYF	TGTGCCACCAGCAGCGCCGCAGGGATTGGAAACACCATATATTTT